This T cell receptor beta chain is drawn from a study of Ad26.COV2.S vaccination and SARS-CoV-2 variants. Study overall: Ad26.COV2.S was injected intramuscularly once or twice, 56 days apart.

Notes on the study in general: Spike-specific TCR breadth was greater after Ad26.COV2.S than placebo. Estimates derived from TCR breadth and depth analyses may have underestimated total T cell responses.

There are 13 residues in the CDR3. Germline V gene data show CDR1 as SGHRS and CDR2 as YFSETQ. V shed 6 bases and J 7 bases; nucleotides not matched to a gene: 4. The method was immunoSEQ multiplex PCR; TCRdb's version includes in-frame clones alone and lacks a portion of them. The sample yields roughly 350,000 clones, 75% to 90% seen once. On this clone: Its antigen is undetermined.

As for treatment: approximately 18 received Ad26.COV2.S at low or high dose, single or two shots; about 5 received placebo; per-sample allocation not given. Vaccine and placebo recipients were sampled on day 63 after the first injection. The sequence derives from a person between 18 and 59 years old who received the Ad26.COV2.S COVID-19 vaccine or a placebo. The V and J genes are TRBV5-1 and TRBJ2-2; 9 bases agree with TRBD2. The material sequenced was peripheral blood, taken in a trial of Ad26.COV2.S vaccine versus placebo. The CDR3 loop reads CASKEREVGELFF. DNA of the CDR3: TGCGCCAGCAAGGAGCGGGAGGTCGGGGAGCTGTTTTTT. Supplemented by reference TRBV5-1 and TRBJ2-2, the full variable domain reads KAGVTQTPRYLIKTRGQQVTLSCSPISGHRSVSWYQQTPGQGLQFLFEYFSETQRNKGNFPGRFSGRQFSNSRSEMNVSTLELGDSALYLCASKEREVGELFFGEGSRLTVL.